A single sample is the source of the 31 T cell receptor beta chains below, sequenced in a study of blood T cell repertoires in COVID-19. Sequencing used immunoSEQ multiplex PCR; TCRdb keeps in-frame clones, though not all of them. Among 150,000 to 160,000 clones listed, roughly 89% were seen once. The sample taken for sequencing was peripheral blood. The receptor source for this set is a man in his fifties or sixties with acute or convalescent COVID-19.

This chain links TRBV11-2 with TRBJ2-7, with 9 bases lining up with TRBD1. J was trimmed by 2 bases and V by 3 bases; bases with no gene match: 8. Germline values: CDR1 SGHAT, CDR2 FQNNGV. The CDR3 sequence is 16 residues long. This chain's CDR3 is CASSFPRDRDPYEQYF. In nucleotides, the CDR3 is TGTGCCAGCAGCTTTCCTCGGGACAGGGACCCCTACGAGCAGTACTTC.

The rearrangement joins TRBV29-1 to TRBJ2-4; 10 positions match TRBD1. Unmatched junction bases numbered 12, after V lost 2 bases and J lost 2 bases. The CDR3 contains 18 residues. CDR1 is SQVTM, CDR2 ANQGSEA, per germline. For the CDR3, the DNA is TGCAGCGTTGAAAAATGGACAGGGGGTGACAGCCCCAAAAACATTCAGTACTTC. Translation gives CSVEKWTGGDSPKNIQYF.

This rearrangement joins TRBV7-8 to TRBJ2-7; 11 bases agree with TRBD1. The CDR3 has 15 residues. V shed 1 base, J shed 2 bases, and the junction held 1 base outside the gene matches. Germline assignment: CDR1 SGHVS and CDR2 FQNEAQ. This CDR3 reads CASSLGGQGAYEQYF. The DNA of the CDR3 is TGTGCCAGCAGCTTAGGGGGACAGGGGGCCTACGAGCAGTACTTC.

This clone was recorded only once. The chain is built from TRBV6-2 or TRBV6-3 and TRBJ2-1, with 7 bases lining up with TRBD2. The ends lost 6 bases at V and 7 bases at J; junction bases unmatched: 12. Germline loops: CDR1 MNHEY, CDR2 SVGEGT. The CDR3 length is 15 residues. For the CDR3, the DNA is TGTGCCAGCAGCCTTCATTGGGAGGGTAGAAATGAGCAGTTCTTC. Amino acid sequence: CASSLHWEGRNEQFF.

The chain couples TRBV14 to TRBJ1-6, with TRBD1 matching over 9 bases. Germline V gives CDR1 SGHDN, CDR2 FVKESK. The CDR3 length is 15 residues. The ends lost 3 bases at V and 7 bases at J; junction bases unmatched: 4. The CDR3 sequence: CASSQGTGTNSPLHF. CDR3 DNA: TGTGCCAGCAGCCAGGGGACAGGGACAAATTCACCCCTCCACTTT.

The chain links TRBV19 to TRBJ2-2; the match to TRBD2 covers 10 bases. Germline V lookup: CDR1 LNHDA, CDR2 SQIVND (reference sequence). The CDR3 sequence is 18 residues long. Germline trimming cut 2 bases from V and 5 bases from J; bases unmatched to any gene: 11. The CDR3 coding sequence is TGTGCCAGTAGTATATGGGGAATAGCGGGAGGTGAGACCGGGGAGCTGTTTTTT. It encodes CASSIWGIAGGETGELFF.

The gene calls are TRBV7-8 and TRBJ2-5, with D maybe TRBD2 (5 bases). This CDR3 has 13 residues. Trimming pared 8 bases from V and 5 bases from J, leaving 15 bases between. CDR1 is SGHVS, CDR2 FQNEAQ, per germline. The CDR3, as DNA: TGTGCCAGCCTCTCTCCGGAGCGGGAGACCCAGTACTTC. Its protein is CASLSPERETQYF.

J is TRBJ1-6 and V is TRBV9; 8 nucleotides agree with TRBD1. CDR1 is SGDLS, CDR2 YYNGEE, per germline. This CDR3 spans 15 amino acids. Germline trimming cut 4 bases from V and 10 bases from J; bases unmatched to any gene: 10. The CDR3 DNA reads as TGTGCCAGCAGCTCACAGGGGGTCGGTGAATCACCCCTCCACTTT. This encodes CASSSQGVGESPLHF.

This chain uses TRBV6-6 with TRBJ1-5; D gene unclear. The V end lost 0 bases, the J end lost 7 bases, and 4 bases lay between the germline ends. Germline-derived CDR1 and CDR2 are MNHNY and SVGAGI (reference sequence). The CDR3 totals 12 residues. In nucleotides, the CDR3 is TGTGCCAGCAGTTACTCGCGGCAGCCCCAGCATTTT. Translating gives CASSYSRQPQHF.

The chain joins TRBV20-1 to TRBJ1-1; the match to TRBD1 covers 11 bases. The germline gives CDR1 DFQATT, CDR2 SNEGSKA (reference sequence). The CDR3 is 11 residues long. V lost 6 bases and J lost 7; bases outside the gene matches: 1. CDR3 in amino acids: CSADRGLEAFF. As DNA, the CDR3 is TGCAGTGCGGACAGGGGGCTTGAAGCTTTCTTT.

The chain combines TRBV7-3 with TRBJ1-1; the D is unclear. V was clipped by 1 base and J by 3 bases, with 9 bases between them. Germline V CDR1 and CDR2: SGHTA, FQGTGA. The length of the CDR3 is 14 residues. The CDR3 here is CASSLSIGDTEAFF. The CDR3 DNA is TGTGCCAGCAGCTTAAGTATCGGGGACACTGAAGCTTTCTTT.

The CDR3 nucleotides are TGTGCCTGGAGGAATGGGGGGTCCTATGGCTACACCTTC. Its protein product is CAWRNGGSYGYTF. V usage is TRBV30 and J usage is TRBJ1-2; possibly TRBD1 for D (5 bases). This CDR3 comprises 13 residues. CDR1 and CDR2 (germline): GTSNPN, SVGIG (reference sequence). The V and J ends lost 3 bases and 4 bases respectively, with 12 bases between them.

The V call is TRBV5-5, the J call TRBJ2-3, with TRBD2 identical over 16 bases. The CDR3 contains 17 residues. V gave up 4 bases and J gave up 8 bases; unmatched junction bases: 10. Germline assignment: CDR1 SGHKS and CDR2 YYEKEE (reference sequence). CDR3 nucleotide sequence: TGTGCCAGCAGCCCGGGACTAGCGGGAGGGCCCTCCGGTACGCAGTATTTT. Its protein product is CASSPGLAGGPSGTQYF.

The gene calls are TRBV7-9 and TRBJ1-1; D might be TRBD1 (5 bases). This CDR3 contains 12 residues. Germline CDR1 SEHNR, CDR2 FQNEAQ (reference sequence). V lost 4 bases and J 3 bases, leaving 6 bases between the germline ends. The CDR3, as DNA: TGTGCCAGCAGCTGGGGGGACACTGAAGCTTTCTTT. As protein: CASSWGDTEAFF.

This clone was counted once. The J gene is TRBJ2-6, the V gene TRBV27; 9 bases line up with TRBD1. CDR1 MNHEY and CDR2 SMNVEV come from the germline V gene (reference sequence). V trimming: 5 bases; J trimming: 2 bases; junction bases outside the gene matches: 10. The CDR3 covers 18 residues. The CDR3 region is CASSPGQGRATGANVLTF. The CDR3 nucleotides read TGTGCCAGCAGTCCCGGACAGGGGAGGGCAACTGGGGCCAACGTCCTGACTTTC.

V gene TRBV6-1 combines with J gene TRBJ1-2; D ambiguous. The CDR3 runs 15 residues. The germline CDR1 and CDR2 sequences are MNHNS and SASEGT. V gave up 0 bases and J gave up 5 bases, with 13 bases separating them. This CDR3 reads CASSEARGGKYGYTF. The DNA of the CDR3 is TGTGCCAGCAGTGAAGCGCGGGGAGGGAAGTATGGCTACACCTTC.

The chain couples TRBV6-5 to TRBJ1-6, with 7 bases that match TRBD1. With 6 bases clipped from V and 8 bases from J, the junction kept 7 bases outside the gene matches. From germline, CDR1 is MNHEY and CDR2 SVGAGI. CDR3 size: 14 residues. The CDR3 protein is CASRRTGDYSPLHF. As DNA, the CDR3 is TGTGCCAGCAGGAGAACAGGGGATTATTCACCCCTCCACTTT.

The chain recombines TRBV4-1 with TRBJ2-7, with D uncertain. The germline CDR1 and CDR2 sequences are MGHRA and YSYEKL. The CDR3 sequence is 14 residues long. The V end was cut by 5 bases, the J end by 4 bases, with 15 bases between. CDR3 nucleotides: TGCGCCAGCAGCACACCGGGTCACAATTACGAGCAGTACTTC. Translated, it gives CASSTPGHNYEQYF.

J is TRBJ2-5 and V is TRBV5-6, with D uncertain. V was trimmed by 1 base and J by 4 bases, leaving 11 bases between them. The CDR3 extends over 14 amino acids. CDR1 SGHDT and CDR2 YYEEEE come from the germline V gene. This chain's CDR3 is CASSLLYLGETQYF. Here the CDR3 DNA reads TGTGCCAGCAGCTTGTTGTATCTAGGAGAGACCCAGTACTTC.

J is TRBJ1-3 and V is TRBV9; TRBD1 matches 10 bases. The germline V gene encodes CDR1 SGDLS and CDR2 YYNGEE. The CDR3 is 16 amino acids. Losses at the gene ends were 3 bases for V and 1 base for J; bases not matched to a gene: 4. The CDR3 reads CASSGDRGPSGNTIYF. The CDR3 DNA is TGTGCCAGCAGCGGTGACAGGGGGCCATCTGGAAACACCATATATTTT.

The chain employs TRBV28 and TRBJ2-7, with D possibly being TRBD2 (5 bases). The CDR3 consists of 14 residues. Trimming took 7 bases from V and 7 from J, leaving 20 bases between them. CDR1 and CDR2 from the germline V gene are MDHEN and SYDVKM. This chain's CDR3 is CASTPWEQIGEQYF. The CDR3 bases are TGTGCCAGCACCCCTTGGGAGCAGATTGGGGAGCAGTACTTC.

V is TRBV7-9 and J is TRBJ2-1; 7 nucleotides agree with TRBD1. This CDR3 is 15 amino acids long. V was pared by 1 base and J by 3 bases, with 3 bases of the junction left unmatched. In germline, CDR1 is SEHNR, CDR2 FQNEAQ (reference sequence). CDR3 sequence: CASSLGGGGYNEQFF. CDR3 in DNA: TGTGCCAGCAGCTTAGGAGGGGGCGGCTACAATGAGCAGTTCTTC.

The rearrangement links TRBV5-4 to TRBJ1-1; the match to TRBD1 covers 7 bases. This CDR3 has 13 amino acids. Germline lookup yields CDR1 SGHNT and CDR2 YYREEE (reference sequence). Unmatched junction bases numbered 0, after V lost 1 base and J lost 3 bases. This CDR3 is CASSLTGDTEAFF. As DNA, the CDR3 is TGTGCCAGCAGCTTGACAGGGGACACTGAAGCTTTCTTT.

As DNA, the CDR3 is TGTGCCAGCAGCGTAGGGCTTCCAGGGGGTTCACCCCTCCACTTT. Translated, it gives CASSVGLPGGSPLHF. The chain has TRBV9 and TRBJ1-6, with 7 bases identical to TRBD1. This CDR3 is built from 15 residues. The germline V gene encodes CDR1 SGDLS and CDR2 YYNGEE. The V gene end was trimmed by 0 bases and the J gene end by 9 bases; junction bases not matched to a gene: 6.

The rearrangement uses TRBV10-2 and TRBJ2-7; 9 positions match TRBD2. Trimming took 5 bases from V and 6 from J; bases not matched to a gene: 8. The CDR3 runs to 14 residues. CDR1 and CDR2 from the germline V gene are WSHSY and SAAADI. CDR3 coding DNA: TGCGCCAGCAGTCGGGCGGGAGGGTCTCCCGAGCAGTACTTC. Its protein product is CASSRAGGSPEQYF.

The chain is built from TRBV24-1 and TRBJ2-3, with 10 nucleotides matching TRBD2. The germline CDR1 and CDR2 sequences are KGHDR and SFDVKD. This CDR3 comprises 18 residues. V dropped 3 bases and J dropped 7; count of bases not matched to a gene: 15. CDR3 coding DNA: TGTGCCACCAGTGATCCTTCACTAGCGGGAAACCAGGGGAATACGCAGTATTTT. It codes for CATSDPSLAGNQGNTQYF.

The CDR3 region is CASSPGLATHEQYF. The CDR3 coding sequence is TGTGCCAGCTCACCGGGACTAGCGACACACGAGCAGTACTTC. The rearrangement uses TRBV18 and TRBJ2-7; 10 nucleotides align to TRBD2. The CDR3 covers 14 residues. Germline lookup yields CDR1 KGHSH and CDR2 LQKENI. The V gene end was trimmed by 3 bases and the J gene end by 5 bases; junction bases not matched to a gene: 4.

In nucleotides, the CDR3 is TGCGCCAGCAGCCACGGACAGGGGGGGACAGATACGCAGTATTTT. This sequence encodes CASSHGQGGTDTQYF. The chain uses TRBV5-1 and TRBJ2-3; TRBD1 agrees at 10 bases. The V and J ends lost 4 bases and 3 bases, in that order; junction bases with no gene match: 5. Germline lookup yields CDR1 SGHRS and CDR2 YFSETQ. The CDR3 has 15 amino acids.

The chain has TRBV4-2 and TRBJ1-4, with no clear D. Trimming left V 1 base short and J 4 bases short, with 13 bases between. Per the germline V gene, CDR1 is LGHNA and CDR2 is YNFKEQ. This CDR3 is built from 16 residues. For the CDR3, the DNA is TGTGCCAGCAGCCAAGGCCGGGGTCCCAATAATGAAAAACTGTTTTTT. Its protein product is CASSQGRGPNNEKLFF.

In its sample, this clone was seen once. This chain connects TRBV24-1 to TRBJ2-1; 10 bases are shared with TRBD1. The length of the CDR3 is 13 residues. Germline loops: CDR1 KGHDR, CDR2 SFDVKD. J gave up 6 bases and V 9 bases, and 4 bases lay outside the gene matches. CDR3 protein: CATGTGVSNEQFF. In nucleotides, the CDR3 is TGTGCCACCGGGACAGGGGTCTCCAATGAGCAGTTCTTC.

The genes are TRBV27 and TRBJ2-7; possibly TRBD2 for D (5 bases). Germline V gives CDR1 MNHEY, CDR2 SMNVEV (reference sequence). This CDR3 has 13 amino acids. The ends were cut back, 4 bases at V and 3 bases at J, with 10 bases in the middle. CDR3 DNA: TGTGCCAGCAGTTCCAGCGGCAGCTACGAGCAGTACTTC. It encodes CASSSSGSYEQYF.